This TCR beta chain was observed in a study of cytomegalovirus exposure and HLA in healthy donors listed by TCRdb under 2017. About the study as a whole: An earlier analysis of several hundred of the donors reported 276 Gb of sequence data and more than 90 million unique TCR beta sequences from about 200 million T cells. Roughly 310 gigabases of sequencing data and around 87 million unique TCR sequences were included in an early release covering around 600 HLA-typed donors. Of the 300 to 450 genotyped donors, 75% to 85% were placed in the genetic ancestry cluster associated with self-reported Caucasian donors. The aim of the study was to test whether cataloging public T cell receptors could identify signatures of past pathogen exposure. The study used immunosequencing to profile the T cell repertoires of approximately 650 subjects and linked those repertoires to cytomegalovirus serostatus. A separate validation cohort of roughly 130 different subjects was used in addition to the 666-subject first cohort. To predict cytomegalovirus infection status, the study brought together high-throughput TCR immunosequencing, statistical association of individual TCRs with disease status, and machine learning. To study patterns of TCR occurrence, a later analysis re-analyzed previously published TCR beta repertoires from 650 to 750 donors and added high-resolution HLA genotyping. Rather than drawing on any new phenotypic data, the later analysis identified candidate immune exposures from TCR beta sequences and the way those sequences occurred across donors. An earlier analysis of around 640 of the donors used high-throughput TCR beta sequencing to judge whether each TCR beta V gene segment behaved as functional or pseudogenic. Alongside the repertoire data, information on donor age, sex, ethnicity and CMV serostatus was compiled. Genome-wide SNP genotypes for about 65% of the 666 donors were used in a later genetic analysis, which treated that subset as a discovery cohort. All discovery cohort repertoires had been generated using a single sequencing platform. Both class I and class II loci were covered by HLA typing, at four-digit resolution. The number of donors typed differed by locus, with roughly 620-640 for A, B, C, DRB1 and DQB1, 522 for DQA1, under 610 for DPA1, and under 490 for DPB1. Five DR-DQ haplotypes were treated as single units for association and clustering because of strong linkage in the cohort. Among some 410 genotyped donors of the cohort, an average of around 250,000 unique TCR beta nucleotide sequences was sequenced per donor, of which about 18% were non-productive. What the study reported, not specific to this receptor: A few of the identified cytomegalovirus-associated TCR beta chains were confirmed in vitro to be specific for cytomegalovirus antigens. In a later analysis, HLA-associated TCR beta chains were found to be more clonally expanded and to have lower generation probabilities than equally common non-associated chains. The classifier was reported to diagnose cytomegalovirus status with high specificity and sensitivity in both the original cohort and the validation cohort. HLA typing was unavailable for some donors at each locus, so association tests used only the typed subset. A cluster of highly shared sequence variants was judged likely to be a technical artifact of the sequencing pipeline. Linkage disequilibrium might explain the correlated functional status among segregating V segments, but an unknown experimental factor could not be ruled out. Compared with the roughly 710-donor mean, donors in an Asian-associated ancestry cluster had fewer N-insertions in productive TCRs, according to a later genetic analysis. Because counts were too low, roughly 17 rarely observed V segments, including chromosome 9 orphons, were left out of the earlier analysis of about 620 of the donors. Sequencing depth was assumed to be roughly uniform across donors in the presence/absence analyses, though that assumption may not hold. Strong co-occurrence of HLA alleles, especially DR and DQ, made assigning TCR associations to individual alleles difficult. Across donors, most TCR sequences were observed very rarely, whereas some public TCRs were present in many individuals. For the cohort, immune exposure information was limited to CMV serostatus. In a later analysis, the rate of TCR association differed among HLA loci, with DRB1 alleles having the most associated TCRs and HLA-C alleles having the fewest. It was suggested by the authors that the approach could potentially be generalized to other disease states and immunological phenotypes. At a false discovery rate of 0.05, a later analysis linked around 17,000 TCR beta sequences to specific HLA alleles. A further reported finding was that TCR beta sequences accurately predicted the HLA-A and HLA-B alleles for most subjects in the first cohort. The cohort was sequenced for TCR beta chains only, and without alpha or paired-chain data the features that could be detected were limited. A later genetic analysis associated a missense DCLRE1C variant with V-gene and J-gene trimming of TCR beta chains, and an independent cohort replicated the association. In an earlier analysis of 587 of the donors, most TCR beta V segments were observed in productive rearrangements about 87% or about 30% of the time, broadly matching IMGT annotations. Most CMV-associated TCR beta chains appeared to be HLA-restricted in a later analysis, and the HLA associations seemed to be driven largely by CMV exposure. In the study, roughly 160 TCR beta chains were listed as associated with cytomegalovirus. Several of the top co-occurrence clusters appeared to be linked to parvovirus B19, influenza, CMV and Epstein-Barr virus, according to a later analysis. Some IMGT-functional V segments, including TRBV6-2 and TRBV6-3, could not be told apart with the 87-base-pair reads, so those segments were excluded.

Measured from the cysteine to the phenylalanine, the CDR3 is 13 residues long. CDR3 DNA is the only sequence kept; it has 39 bases, read in frame from the first base. The CDR1 and CDR2 encoded by the germline V gene (reference sequence) are SGHNT and YYREEE. To prepare the library, the immunoSEQ multiplex PCR assay was applied. For the multiplex PCR, a mixture combining 60 forward primers for TCR Vbeta segments and 13 reverse primers for TCR Jbeta segments was used. The CDR3 region of rearranged TCR beta genes was amplified from genomic DNA by a multiplex PCR assay. On the Illumina HiSeq System, the amplified TCR beta libraries were sequenced as 87-base-pair reads. The authors' analysis ran thus. A later analysis tallied 80 million to 95 million unique TCR beta chains across the 700 or so repertoires, and some 10 million of those chains were shared by two or more donors. Raw reads were error-corrected and collapsed into unique sequences by a nearest-neighbor algorithm in which closely related sequences were merged to remove PCR and sequencing errors. To assign V, D and J gene segments, CDR3 sequences were aligned to IMGT reference sequences. For a sequence to be retained, a match of at least six nucleotides was required to both a V gene segment and a J gene segment. A rearrangement was called productive if the CDR3 had no stop codons and remained in frame with V and J, and every other rearrangement was called non-productive. Following IMGT convention, CDR3 was defined as the stretch from the second conserved V-encoded cysteine up to the conserved J-encoded phenylalanine. The earlier analysis of about 610 of the donors excluded any sequence lacking an unambiguous match to a single V gene segment. An earlier analysis of 587 of the donors classified V segments as functional when productive rearrangements were above 56.7% and as segregating when the standard deviation between donors was above 5%. A statistical classification framework was developed to diagnose cytomegalovirus status using the catalog of TCR beta chain sequences. A later analysis assigned V and J genes by comparing TCR nucleotide sequences with IMGT/GENE-DB human TR gene sequences. In a later analysis, CDR3 sequences and most-parsimonious VDJ recombination scenarios were assigned using the TCRdist pipeline. In a later analysis, each TCR beta chain was defined by its CDR3 amino acid sequence together with its V-gene family, and reads lacking a unique V-gene family were excluded. In a later analysis, 550 to 650 highly shared, low-generation-probability nucleotide sequences were removed to address suspected cross-contamination and a sequencing artifact. In a later analysis, a clonal expansion index for each public chain was calculated from normalized within-repertoire ranks of inferred template counts. In a later analysis, generation probabilities were computed using a VDJ recombination model fitted to out-of-frame rearrangements, and the results were checked against IGoR. In a later analysis, TCR-TCR, TCR-HLA and TCR-CMV co-occurrence was scored with hypergeometric tests, and a repertoire-size bias correction was applied to TCR pairs. To estimate false discovery rates, a later analysis permuted the HLA or CMV assignments 20 times. In a later analysis, co-occurring TCRs were grouped using DBSCAN, with TCRdist sequence similarity added in when clustering inside HLA-allele-positive subsets. Repertoires with fewer than 30,000 or more than 120,000 public chains were left out of co-occurrence clustering, as were about 5 repertoires with anomalous nucleotide sharing. The table comes from immuneACCESS by way of TCRdb, which keeps in-frame sequences with V and J called. Part of the clones is missing from these tables; in studies checked, under half for an unresolved V gene and the rest for unknown reasons. Clone size and the V and J calls come from that table; the DNA yielded D and trimming. The sample table records 35,000 to 45,000 clones. About 6.4% of the sample goes to the ten largest clones.

As for this clone: Its recognized antigen is unknown.

In total, approximately 610 healthy bone marrow donors made up the cohort. Cohort members were all nominally healthy when sampled, although unrecorded immune exposures were likely present. Of the 666 cohort members, 250 to 300 had a positive CMV serostatus and about 400 had a negative one, while no CMV serostatus was recorded for the donor. Each donor provided a peripheral blood sample, and peripheral blood mononuclear cells were used for TCR beta sequencing. Genomic DNA extraction from the blood cell samples was performed with the Qiagen DNeasy Blood Extraction Kit. The rearranged chain carries TRBV5-4 and TRBJ2-5; a tentative D match to TRBD1 spans 6 bases. The J call may be faulty, since TRBJ2-7 better matches the DNA end. Sequencing used PBMCs. This TCR was sampled from a human donor in good health. The encoded CDR3 is CASSLDQGYEQYF. The DNA is as follows: TGTGCCAGCAGCTTGGACCAGGGGTACGAGCAGTACTTC.